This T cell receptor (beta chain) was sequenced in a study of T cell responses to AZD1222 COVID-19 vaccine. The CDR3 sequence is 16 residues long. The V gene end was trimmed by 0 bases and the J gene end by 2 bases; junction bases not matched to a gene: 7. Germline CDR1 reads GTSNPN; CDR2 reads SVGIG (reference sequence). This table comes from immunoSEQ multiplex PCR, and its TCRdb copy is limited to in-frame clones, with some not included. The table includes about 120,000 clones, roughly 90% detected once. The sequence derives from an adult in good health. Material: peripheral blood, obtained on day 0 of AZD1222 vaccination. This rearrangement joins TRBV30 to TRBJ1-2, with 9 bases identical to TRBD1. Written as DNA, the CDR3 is TGTGCCTGGAGTGTTTTCGACAGGGGGGTCAACTATGGCTACACCTTC. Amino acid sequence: CAWSVFDRGVNYGYTF.